This T cell receptor (beta chain) was sequenced during a study of blood T cell repertoires in COVID-19. Overall study: Acute and convalescent COVID-19 samples came from the United States, Italy and Spain.

Original handling: Researchers report that nucleated cell counts were estimated from reference gene primer amplification. Clones were read by immunoSEQ multiplex PCR, and TCRdb kept only the in-frame ones, dropping some. The V and J calls and clone size come from that table; D and trimming were worked out from the DNA. The sample includes 57,000 or so clones, 65% to 80% of them seen just once. This CDR3 has 15 residues. CDR1 and CDR2 (germline): WNHNN, SYGVQD (reference sequence). Trimming pared 5 bases from V and 8 bases from J, leaving 19 bases between. The clonotype was recovered from an elderly woman with active or convalescent COVID-19. The genes are TRBV10-1 and TRBJ2-1; D perhaps matches TRBD2 (6 bases). Sequenced material: peripheral blood. The CDR3 loop reads CASSPTGRELDEQFF. CDR3 DNA sequence: TGCGCCAGCAGTCCCACGGGCCGGGAGCTCGATGAGCAGTTCTTC.